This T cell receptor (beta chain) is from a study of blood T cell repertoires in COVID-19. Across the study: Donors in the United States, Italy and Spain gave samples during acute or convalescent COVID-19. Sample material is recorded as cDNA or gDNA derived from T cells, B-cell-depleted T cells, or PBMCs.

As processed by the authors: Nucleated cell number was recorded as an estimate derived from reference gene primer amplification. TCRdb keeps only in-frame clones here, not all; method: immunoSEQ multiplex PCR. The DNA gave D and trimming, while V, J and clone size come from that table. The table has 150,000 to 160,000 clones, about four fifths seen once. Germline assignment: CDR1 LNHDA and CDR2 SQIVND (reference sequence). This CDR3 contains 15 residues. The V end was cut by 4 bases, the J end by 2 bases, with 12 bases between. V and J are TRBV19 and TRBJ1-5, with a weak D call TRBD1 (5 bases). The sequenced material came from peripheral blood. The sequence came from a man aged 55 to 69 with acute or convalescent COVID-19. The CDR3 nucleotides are TGTGCCAGTAGTAGAGCGGGAGGGGGCAATCAGCCCCAGCATTTT. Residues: CASSRAGGGNQPQHF.